The 5 T cell receptor beta chains below all came from one sample that was sequenced in a study of T cell repertoires in cytomegalovirus infection. TCRdb re-derived calls from the reads in MiXCR, one entry per CDR3 protein. The repertoire holds over 150,000 distinct CDR3 sequences, with 14% as singletons. The sample was PBMCs. The receptor set was obtained from a human donor in good health (CMV status not recorded). Some clones in this sample may be carry-over from other donors' samples.

Ten or more counts support this clonotype. This chain uses TRBV7-8 with TRBJ2-1, with D unclear. V was cut by 4 bases and J by 3 bases, with 19 bases left in between. Germline V gene data show CDR1 as SGHVS and CDR2 as FQNEAQ. There are 17 residues in the CDR3. The CDR3 here is CASSSPPRMRLYNEQFF. The CDR3, as DNA: TGTGCCAGCAGCTCACCCCCCAGGATGCGCCTCTACAATGAGCAGTTCTTC.

The V gene is TRBV7-2, the J gene TRBJ1-6, with 10 bases that match TRBD1. CDR1 SGHTA and CDR2 FQGNSA come from the germline V gene. The CDR3 is 15 amino acids. V lost 4 bases and J lost 5; bases outside the gene matches: 2. In nucleotides, the CDR3 is TGTGCCAGCAGCTGGGACAGGGGTAATAATTCACCCCTCCACTTT. This translates into CASSWDRGNNSPLHF.

This clonotype appeared a few times. The chain couples TRBV20-1 to TRBJ1-2; 9 bases are a match to TRBD1. The V and J ends lost 4 bases and 3 bases, in that order; junction bases with no gene match: 6. The CDR3 has 14 amino acids. In germline, CDR1 is DFQATT, CDR2 SNEGSKA (reference sequence). CDR3 nucleotides: TGCAGTGCTAAACAGGGGGCGGAGGACTATGGCTACACCTTC. Translated, it gives CSAKQGAEDYGYTF.

A note on this clonotype: A much larger clonotype is one base distant, so this may be a read error. The chain carries TRBV10-2 and TRBJ2-2; 10 positions agree with TRBD2. The CDR3 runs to 14 residues. Germline lookup yields CDR1 WSHSY and CDR2 SAAADI. CDR3 bases: TGCGCCAGTACACTAGCGGGGAACACCGGGGAGCTGTCTTTT. Its protein product is CASTLAGNTGELSF.

The chain carries TRBV7-9 and TRBJ1-5, with TRBD1 as a possible D gene (5 bases). Per germline, CDR1 SEHNR and CDR2 FQNEAQ (reference sequence). The CDR3 loop spans 18 amino acids. Trimming removed 1 base at V and 3 bases at J, with 19 bases between. In DNA form, the CDR3 reads TGTGCCAGCAGCTTAGACCGGGGGAGGGGCATGGACAATCAGCCCCAGCATTTT. Translation: CASSLDRGRGMDNQPQHF.